This is a list of T cell receptor beta chains from one sample in a study of T-cell memory formation after mild COVID-19. TCRdb ran MiXCR on the 5' RACE reads and lists one entry per CDR3 protein. The repertoire has about 130,000 distinct CDR3 sequences, roughly 6% of them found once; the top ten carry over 2%. The source material was PBMCs or a T cell subset sorted from them (not recorded which). Receptor source: an adult woman who had mild COVID-19 (a few samples of this study predate the infection). Cell type and time point are not known. CDR3s include the opening cysteine and the closing phenylalanine or tryptophan. The order of the fields is V gene, J gene, clone size, D gene, CDR3 protein, CDR3 DNA. The D gene is left open where the match is weak. Expanded clones are given a class, and other clones once, few, many or no size at all.

TRBV11-2	TRBJ1-1	few	-	CASSLGAVNTEAFF	TGTGCCAGCAGCTTAGGGGCGGTTAACACTGAAGCTTTCTTT
TRBV6-5	TRBJ1-1	-	-	CASSPYRAVRAFF	TGTGCCAGCAGCCCCTACCGGGCAGTGAGGGCTTTCTTT
TRBV3-1	TRBJ2-5	few	-	CASAGGWKTQYF	TGTGCCAGCGCCGGAGGATGGAAGACCCAGTACTTC
TRBV10-2	TRBJ2-1	many	-	CASSERRDSWSYNEQFF	TGCGCCAGCAGTGAGCGGAGGGACAGCTGGTCCTACAATGAGCAGTTCTTC
TRBV7-3	TRBJ2-1	few	-	CASSSSGPSNEQFF	TGTGCCAGCAGCTCCTCTGGACCATCCAATGAGCAGTTCTTC
TRBV24-1	TRBJ2-1	-	TRBD2	CATSFGASGAHYNEQFF	TGTGCCACCTCCTTCGGGGCTAGCGGGGCGCATTACAATGAGCAGTTCTTC
TRBV5-1	TRBJ1-6	many	-	CASRENSYNSPLHF	TGCGCCAGCCGAGAGAACTCCTATAATTCACCCCTCCACTTT
TRBV6-5	TRBJ1-1	few	-	CASSYSAGRNTEAFF	TGTGCCAGCAGTTACTCCGCAGGGCGGAACACTGAAGCTTTCTTT
TRBV5-1	TRBJ2-1	once	TRBD2	CASSLGFSGGNNEQFF	TGCGCCAGCAGCTTGGGGTTTAGCGGGGGAAACAATGAGCAGTTCTTC
TRBV5-1	TRBJ2-3	-	-	CASSLVGSQGTHTDTQYF	TGCGCCAGCAGCTTGGTTGGCAGCCAAGGTACCCACACAGATACGCAGTATTTT
TRBV2	TRBJ1-2	few	TRBD1	CASRTGISGGYTF	TGTGCCAGCAGGACAGGGATTAGTGGCGGCTACACCTTC
TRBV20-1	TRBJ2-4	many	TRBD2	CSALAGGANIQYF	TGCAGTGCTTTAGCGGGAGGGGCAAACATTCAGTACTTC
TRBV3-1	TRBJ1-1	few	-	CASSQDWGSEAFF	TGTGCCAGCAGCCAAGATTGGGGCAGTGAAGCTTTCTTT
TRBV5-4	TRBJ1-6	-	TRBD1	CASSFRSFRDRDSPLHF	TGTGCCAGCAGCTTTCGGAGCTTTCGGGACAGGGACTCACCCCTCCACTTT
TRBV20-1	TRBJ2-1	many	-	CSARDGGGVNEQFF	TGCAGTGCTAGAGATGGTGGGGGTGTGAATGAGCAGTTCTTC
TRBV29-1	TRBJ2-5	many	TRBD2	CSVLPVGLARVPTKGKTQYF	TGCAGCGTGCTGCCCGTCGGACTAGCGCGTGTACCAACCAAGGGAAAGACCCAGTACTTC
TRBV5-1	TRBJ2-3	many	TRBD2	CASSPLGLAGGGGPDTQYF	TGCGCCAGCAGCCCTTTGGGGCTAGCGGGAGGAGGAGGGCCAGATACGCAGTATTTT
TRBV24-1	TRBJ1-1	many	TRBD1	CATQSGTGFEAFF	TGTGCCACCCAATCCGGGACAGGTTTCGAAGCTTTCTTT
TRBV7-9	TRBJ2-5	-	-	CASSLMGGETQYF	TGTGCCAGCAGCTTAATGGGTGGAGAGACCCAGTACTTC
TRBV7-6	TRBJ2-3	many	-	CASSLATDTQYF	TGTGCCAGCAGCTTAGCTACAGATACGCAGTATTTT
TRBV5-1	TRBJ1-1	few	-	CASSLARGRDAEAFF	TGCGCCAGCAGCTTGGCGAGGGGCAGGGACGCTGAAGCTTTCTTT
TRBV29-1	TRBJ2-3	-	TRBD2	CSVARRGDDTQYF	TGCAGCGTTGCAAGGCGGGGGGATGATACGCAGTATTTT
TRBV12-3/TRBV12-4	TRBJ1-5	-	-	CASSIRASPNSNQPQHF	TGTGCCAGCAGTATTAGGGCGTCACCTAATAGCAATCAGCCCCAGCATTTT
TRBV5-5	TRBJ2-1	-	-	CASSRDLHPYNEQFF	TGTGCCAGCAGCCGGGACCTCCATCCGTACAATGAGCAGTTCTTC
TRBV20-1	TRBJ2-6	many	-	CSASPGISGANVLTF	TGCAGTGCTTCTCCAGGGATCTCTGGGGCCAACGTCCTGACTTTC
TRBV12-3/TRBV12-4	TRBJ2-3	-	-	CASSFAAWGDTQYF	TGTGCCAGCAGTTTCGCGGCCTGGGGGGATACGCAGTATTTT
TRBV4-1	TRBJ2-2	many	TRBD2	CASSDLGSGRNTGELFF	TGCGCCAGCAGCGACTTGGGGAGCGGGAGAAACACCGGGGAGCTGTTTTTT
TRBV12-3/TRBV12-4	TRBJ2-7	many	TRBD1	CASSWTGGEQYF	TGTGCCAGCAGTTGGACAGGGGGGGAGCAGTACTTC
TRBV6-5	TRBJ2-3	few	TRBD2	CASRPSGNPSTDTQYF	TGTGCCAGCAGGCCTAGCGGGAACCCTAGCACAGATACGCAGTATTTT
TRBV20-1	TRBJ1-2	many	TRBD1	CSAQSPRDRGRHGYTF	TGCAGTGCCCAATCTCCCCGGGACAGGGGGCGTCATGGCTACACCTTC
TRBV5-1	TRBJ1-1	many	-	CASSLRQDEGSREAFF	TGCGCCAGCAGCCTCCGACAGGACGAGGGATCGCGTGAAGCTTTCTTT
TRBV12-5	TRBJ2-5	-	-	CASGLGTVQETQYF	TGTGCTAGTGGTTTGGGGACAGTTCAAGAGACCCAGTACTTC
TRBV12-3/TRBV12-4	TRBJ2-6	-	-	CASTPYGANVLTF	TGTGCCAGCACCCCGTATGGGGCCAACGTCCTGACTTTC
TRBV4-3	TRBJ2-2	few	-	CASSQGYGTGELFF	TGCGCCAGCAGCCAAGGTTATGGCACCGGGGAGCTGTTTTTT
TRBV20-1	TRBJ2-7	few	-	CSALQGLISEQYF	TGCAGTGCCTTACAGGGTTTGATCTCCGAGCAGTACTTC
TRBV18	TRBJ2-3	-	TRBD1	CASSPTGTGSTDTQYF	TGTGCCAGCTCACCGACCGGGACAGGGAGCACAGATACGCAGTATTTT
TRBV12-3/TRBV12-4	TRBJ2-5	-	-	CASGHGNQETQYF	TGTGCCAGCGGACACGGGAACCAAGAGACCCAGTACTTC
TRBV7-2	TRBJ2-5	-	TRBD2	CASSFIAGGQETQYF	TGTGCCAGCAGCTTTATAGCGGGGGGCCAAGAGACCCAGTACTTC
TRBV10-2	TRBJ1-1	many	-	CASSESLGQRNTEAFF	TGCGCCAGCAGTGAGTCACTTGGACAGCGCAACACTGAAGCTTTCTTT
TRBV12-3/TRBV12-4	TRBJ1-1	few	-	CASSLRRGGTEAFF	TGTGCCAGCAGTTTAAGGCGGGGGGGCACTGAAGCTTTCTTT
TRBV30	TRBJ2-2	-	-	CAWSVRAGGLFF	TGTGCCTGGAGTGTCAGGGCCGGGGGGCTGTTTTTT
TRBV7-9	TRBJ2-5	many	-	CASSFPGLPTQYF	TGTGCCAGCAGTTTTCCTGGACTGCCTACCCAGTACTTC
TRBV5-4	TRBJ2-1	-	TRBD2	CASSAELAGGTEQFF	TGTGCCAGCAGCGCTGAACTAGCGGGAGGAACTGAGCAGTTCTTC
TRBV6-5	TRBJ1-1	many	-	CASKSWGNTEAFF	TGTGCCAGCAAAAGTTGGGGGAACACTGAAGCTTTCTTT
TRBV5-5	TRBJ2-5	few	-	CASRPGTTETQYF	TGTGCCAGCAGACCCGGGACGACGGAGACCCAGTACTTC
TRBV29-1	TRBJ1-6	-	-	CSAQEGDSRSPLHF	TGCAGCGCCCAAGAGGGAGACAGTAGGTCACCCCTCCACTTT
TRBV12-3/TRBV12-4	TRBJ2-1	few	-	CASSLGTAFYNEQFF	TGTGCCAGCAGTTTAGGGACTGCTTTCTACAATGAGCAGTTCTTC
TRBV20-1	TRBJ2-7	many	-	CSASYRSHEQYF	TGCAGTGCTAGTTACAGGAGCCACGAGCAGTACTTC
TRBV3-1	TRBJ1-1	-	-	CASSQVLLYRGGGTEAFF	TGTGCCAGCAGCCAAGTGTTGTTGTATAGGGGCGGCGGCACTGAAGCTTTCTTT
TRBV29-1	TRBJ2-2	many	-	CSVRSDTNTGELFF	TGCAGCGTTCGCTCAGATACTAACACCGGGGAGCTGTTTTTT
TRBV7-3	TRBJ2-5	many	-	CASSPGQQETQYF	TGTGCCAGCAGCCCCGGACAGCAAGAGACCCAGTACTTC
TRBV2	TRBJ1-1	-	-	CASSERGGGLSTEAFF	TGTGCCAGCAGTGAGCGGGGGGGAGGGTTGAGCACTGAAGCTTTCTTT
TRBV6-2/TRBV6-3	TRBJ1-1	few	-	CASRHGGLGTEAFF	TGTGCCAGCCGGCATGGGGGCTTAGGGACTGAAGCTTTCTTT
TRBV7-9	TRBJ1-2	many	-	CASSSGEYYGYTF	TGTGCCAGCAGCTCTGGGGAATACTATGGCTACACCTTC
TRBV15	TRBJ1-1	-	TRBD1	CATSRVTDRVQAFF	TGTGCCACCAGCAGAGTGACGGACAGGGTTCAGGCTTTCTTT
TRBV7-2	TRBJ1-5	few	TRBD1	CASRGTGGNQPQHF	TGTGCCAGCAGGGGGACAGGGGGCAATCAGCCCCAGCATTTT
TRBV15	TRBJ2-3	few	TRBD2	CATSSLWTSGSSSDTQYF	TGTGCCACCAGCAGCCTTTGGACTAGCGGGAGTTCGTCAGATACGCAGTATTTT
TRBV12-3/TRBV12-4	TRBJ2-7	many	TRBD1	CASSLDRARNEQYF	TGTGCCAGCAGTCTAGACAGGGCCCGAAACGAGCAGTACTTC
TRBV2	TRBJ2-7	few	-	CASSLQSAYEQYF	TGTGCCAGCAGTCTCCAAAGCGCCTACGAGCAGTACTTC